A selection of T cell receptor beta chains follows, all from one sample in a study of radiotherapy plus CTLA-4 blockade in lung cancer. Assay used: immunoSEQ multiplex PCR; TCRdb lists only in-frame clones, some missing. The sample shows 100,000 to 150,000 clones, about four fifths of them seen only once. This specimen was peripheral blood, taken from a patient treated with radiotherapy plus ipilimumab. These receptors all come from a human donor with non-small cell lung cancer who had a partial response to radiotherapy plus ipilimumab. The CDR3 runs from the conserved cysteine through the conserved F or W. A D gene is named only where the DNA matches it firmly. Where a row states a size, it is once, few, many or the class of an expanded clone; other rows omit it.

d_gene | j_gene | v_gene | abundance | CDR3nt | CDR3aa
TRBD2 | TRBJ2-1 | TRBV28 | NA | TGTGCCAGCAGTTGGGTCACGCGGGAGTCTAATGAGCAGTTCTTC | CASSWVTRESNEQFF
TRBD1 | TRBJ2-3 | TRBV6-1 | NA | TGTGCCAGCGCAGGGGGTAACACAGATACGCAGTATTTT | CASAGGNTDTQYF
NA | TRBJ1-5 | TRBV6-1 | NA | TGTGCCAGCAGTGAAATCGGGGGCAATCAGCCCCAGCATTTT | CASSEIGGNQPQHF
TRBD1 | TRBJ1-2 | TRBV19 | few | TGTGCCAGTGCCGACAGGGCGGTCTATGGCTACACCTTC | CASADRAVYGYTF
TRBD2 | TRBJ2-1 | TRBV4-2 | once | TGTGCCAGCAGCCAAACTAGCGGGAGGGCAAGCTCCTACAATGAGCAGTTCTTC | CASSQTSGRASSYNEQFF
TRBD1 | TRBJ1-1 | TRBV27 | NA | TGTGCCAGCAGTTTATTCTCAGGGGGTACTGAAGCTTTCTTT | CASSLFSGGTEAFF
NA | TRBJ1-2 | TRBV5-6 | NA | TGTGCCAGCAGCTTGGAGCCGGAGGGCTATGGCTACACCTTC | CASSLEPEGYGYTF
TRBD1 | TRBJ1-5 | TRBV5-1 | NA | TGCGCCAGCAGCCCCGGGACAGGCAATCAGCCCCAGCATTTT | CASSPGTGNQPQHF
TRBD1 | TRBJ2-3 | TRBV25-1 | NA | TGTGCCAGCAGGGGGAAGCGGGACAGGGACACAGATACGCAGTATTTT | CASRGKRDRDTDTQYF
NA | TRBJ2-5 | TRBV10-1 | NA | TGCGCCAGCAGTGGAAGCAGGCAAGAGACCCAGTACTTC | CASSGSRQETQYF
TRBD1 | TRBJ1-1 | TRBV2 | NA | TGTGCCAGCCGGACAGGGCCGAACACTGAAGCTTTCTTT | CASRTGPNTEAFF
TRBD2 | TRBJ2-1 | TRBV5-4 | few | TGTGCCAGCAGCTGGACCTCATCTAGCGGGAAAGGGAATGAGCAGTTCTTC | CASSWTSSSGKGNEQFF
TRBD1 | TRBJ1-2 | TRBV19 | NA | TGTGCCAGTAGTGGGCCAGGGGGATGGAACTATGGCTACACCTTC | CASSGPGGWNYGYTF
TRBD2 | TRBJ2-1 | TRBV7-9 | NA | TGTGCCAGCAGCTTAGAAAGGGTGGGGACTAGTAAAAAATACAATGAGCAGTTCTTC | CASSLERVGTSKKYNEQFF
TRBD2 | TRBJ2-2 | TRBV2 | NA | TGTGCCAGCAGTTCCTCCGGGACTAGCGGGAGTCGGAACACCGGGGAGCTGTTTTTT | CASSSSGTSGSRNTGELFF
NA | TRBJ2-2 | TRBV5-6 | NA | TGTGCCAGCAGCTTGACAAGACTCCACGAGAACACCGGGGAGCTGTTTTTT | CASSLTRLHENTGELFF
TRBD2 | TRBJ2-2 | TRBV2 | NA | TGTGCCAGCGTTGGACTAGCGGGAAGGGGCGGGGAGCTGTTTTTT | CASVGLAGRGGELFF
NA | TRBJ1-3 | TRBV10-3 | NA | TGTGCCATCAGTGCGGGGACTCGGGGTGCCGGAAACACCATATATTTT | CAISAGTRGAGNTIYF
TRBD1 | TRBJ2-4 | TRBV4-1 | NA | TGCGCCAGCAGCCAAGATCGGACAGGGGTGGACATTCAGTACTTC | CASSQDRTGVDIQYF
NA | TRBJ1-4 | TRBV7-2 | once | TGTGCCAGCAGCTTAGCGGAAGCAGGCTTGATAGGAAAACTGTTTTTT | CASSLAEAGLIGKLFF
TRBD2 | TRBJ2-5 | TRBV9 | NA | TGTGCCAGCAACTCTGGTGCGGGGGGTAAAGAGACCCAGTACTTC | CASNSGAGGKETQYF
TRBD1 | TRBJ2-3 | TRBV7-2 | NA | TGTGCCAGCAGCTTGGACAGGGGGTCAGATACGCAGTATTTT | CASSLDRGSDTQYF
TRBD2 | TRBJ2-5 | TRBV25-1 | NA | TGTGCCAGCAGTGAATATCGACTAGCGTCCGAGACCCAGTACTTC | CASSEYRLASETQYF
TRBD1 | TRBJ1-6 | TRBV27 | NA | TGTGCCAGCAGTTTATACGGGGACAGGACCCCAAATTCACCCCTCCACTTT | CASSLYGDRTPNSPLHF
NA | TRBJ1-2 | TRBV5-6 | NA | TGTGCCAGCAGCTTGCGACCAGGGGTTGGCTACACCTTC | CASSLRPGVGYTF
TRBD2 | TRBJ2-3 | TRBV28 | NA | TGTGCCAGCAGGGGGACTACCATGGCGCAGTATTTT | CASRGTTMAQYF
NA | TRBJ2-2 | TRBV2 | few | TGTGCCAGCGGGAGCGGACTCAACACCGGGGAGCTGTTTTTT | CASGSGLNTGELFF
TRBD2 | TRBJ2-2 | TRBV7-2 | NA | TGTGCCAGCAGCTTAGTATCTAGCGGGACCGGGGAGCTGTTTTTT | CASSLVSSGTGELFF
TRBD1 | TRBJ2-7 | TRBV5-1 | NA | TGCGCCAGCAGCTCGGGACAGAGGGAGCAGTACTTC | CASSSGQREQYF
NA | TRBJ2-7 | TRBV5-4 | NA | TGTGCCAGCAGCTCGAAACAAACAGGGAGGGGCGAGCAGTACTTC | CASSSKQTGRGEQYF
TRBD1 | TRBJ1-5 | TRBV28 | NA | TGTGCCAGCAGTTTACTTGAAGGACAGGGCCCTTCCAATCAGCCCCAGCATTTT | CASSLLEGQGPSNQPQHF
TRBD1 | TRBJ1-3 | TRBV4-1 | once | TGCGCCAGCAGCCCGGACAGGGGCCTCGGTGGAAACACCATATATTTT | CASSPDRGLGGNTIYF
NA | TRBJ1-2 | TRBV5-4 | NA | TGTGCCAGCAGCGTGGTGGGGCAGGCGGTGGGCGGCTACACCTTC | CASSVVGQAVGGYTF
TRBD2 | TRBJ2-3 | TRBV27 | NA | TGTGCCAGCAGTCTAGCGGGAGGGCCTAATACGCAGTATTTT | CASSLAGGPNTQYF
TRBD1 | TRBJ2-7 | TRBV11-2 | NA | TGTGCCAGCAGCTACGGGACAGGGGTCCCCTACGAGCAGTACTTC | CASSYGTGVPYEQYF
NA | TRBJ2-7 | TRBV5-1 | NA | TGCGCCAGCAGCGAACAGGGTATCCCCTACGAGCAGTACTTC | CASSEQGIPYEQYF
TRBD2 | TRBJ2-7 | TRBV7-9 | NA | TGTGCCAGCAGCCCCAAAGCCCCGGGGGGGGGAACCTACGAGCAGTACTTC | CASSPKAPGGGTYEQYF
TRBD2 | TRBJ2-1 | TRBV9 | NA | TGTGCCAGCAGCGGGGGACTAGCGGAGATGGCTGAGCAGTTCTTC | CASSGGLAEMAEQFF
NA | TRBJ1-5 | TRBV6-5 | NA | TGTGCCAGCAGTTACTCTGGCAATAGCAATCAGCCCCAGCATTTT | CASSYSGNSNQPQHF
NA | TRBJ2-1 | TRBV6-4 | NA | TGTGCCAGCAGTGAGTTGCGGCAGGGGAAGCGTGAGCAGTTCTTC | CASSELRQGKREQFF
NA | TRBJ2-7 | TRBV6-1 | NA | TGTGCCAGCAGTGAAAGGGGTCCCTTCGTTCACGAGCAGTACTTC | CASSERGPFVHEQYF
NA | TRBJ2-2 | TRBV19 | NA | TGTGCCAGTAGTATTCCCCTCCCCGGGGAGCTGTTTTTT | CASSIPLPGELFF
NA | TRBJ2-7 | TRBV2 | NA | TGTGCCAGCAGACTAGGATTGGGGTACGAGCAGTACTTC | CASRLGLGYEQYF
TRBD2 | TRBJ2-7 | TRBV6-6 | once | TGTGCCAGCAGACCGACTAGCGGGGGATCCTACGAGCAGTACTTC | CASRPTSGGSYEQYF
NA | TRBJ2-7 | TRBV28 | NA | TGTGCCAGCGGGCAGGGCCCCTACGAGCAGTACTTC | CASGQGPYEQYF
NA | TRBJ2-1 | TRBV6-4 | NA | TGTGCCAGCAGGGAAGACTCATTCTCCTACAATGAGCAGTTCTTC | CASREDSFSYNEQFF
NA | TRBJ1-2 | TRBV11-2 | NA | TGTGCCAGCAGCTCTGGCCTGGATGGCTACACCTTC | CASSSGLDGYTF
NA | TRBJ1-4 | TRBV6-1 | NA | TGTGCCACCGCCAGGATGGGTACAACTAATGAAAAACTGTTTTTT | CATARMGTTNEKLFF
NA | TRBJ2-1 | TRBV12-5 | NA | TGTGCTAGTGGCCAGAACTCCTACAATGAGCAGTTCTTC | CASGQNSYNEQFF
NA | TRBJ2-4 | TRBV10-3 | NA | TGTGCCATCAGCCGTACCGGGGAAAACATTCAGTACTTC | CAISRTGENIQYF
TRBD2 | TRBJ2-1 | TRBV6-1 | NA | TGTGCCAGCAGTGACCCAGCGGGAGGATCTGGTGAGCAGTTCTTC | CASSDPAGGSGEQFF
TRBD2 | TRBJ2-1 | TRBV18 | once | TGTGCCAGCTCACCCCTAGCGGGAGTATCCTACAATGAGCAGTTCTTC | CASSPLAGVSYNEQFF